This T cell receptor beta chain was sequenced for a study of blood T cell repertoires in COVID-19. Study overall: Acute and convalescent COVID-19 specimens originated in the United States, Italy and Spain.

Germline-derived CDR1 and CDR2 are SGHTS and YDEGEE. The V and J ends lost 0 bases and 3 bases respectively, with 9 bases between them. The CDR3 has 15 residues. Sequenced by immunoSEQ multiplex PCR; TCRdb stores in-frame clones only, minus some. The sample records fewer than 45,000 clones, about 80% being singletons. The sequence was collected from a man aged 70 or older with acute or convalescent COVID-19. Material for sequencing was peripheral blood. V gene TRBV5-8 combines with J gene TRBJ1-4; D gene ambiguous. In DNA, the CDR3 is TGTGCCAGCAGCTTGGGAGGGTTCCCTAATGAAAAACTGTTTTTT. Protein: CASSLGGFPNEKLFF.